This T cell receptor beta chain was documented in a study of T cell responses to AZD1222 COVID-19 vaccine (dated by TCRdb to the early 2020s). Notes on the research overall: Because spike-specific TCR depth and breadth did not differ between the two schedules, AZD1222 recipients who got a second dose at roughly 4 weeks were pooled with those who got a second dose at roughly 12 weeks. Trial participants were enrolled by age into subgroups of 18-55, 56-69 and 70-plus years, and 148, 28 and 57 TCR-sequenced participants, respectively, were included in these subgroups. A total of under 250 trial participants underwent TCR sequencing, of whom about 200 had received two doses of AZD1222 and around 25 had received two doses of the MenACWY control vaccine. Results and caveats for the whole study, not just this receptor: Conclusions about previously exposed vaccinees are limited, since just five or six AZD1222 recipients were seropositive for SARS-CoV-2 at baseline. A significant rise in spike-specific TCR breadth and depth was observed after two AZD1222 doses relative to day 0 and relative to MenACWY recipients. Nearly half of unique spike-specific TCRs reportedly recognized epitopes outside regions mutated in the B.1.351 and B.1.1.7 variants. CD4 TCRs associated with the vaccine covered the entire spike protein, and the dominant responses were in regions 160-218 and 743-854. Participants were mostly white British, with more females than males. The authors suggested clonal diversity may have been underestimated. Because no day 14 peak-response samples were available, repertoires were characterized only after the peak T cell response. In the small 56-69-year group, the increase in depth fell short of significance, most likely because of low power.

The time point label, as the study defines it: baseline before first vaccination. The vaccinee samples were drawn from two UK trials, COV001 and COV002, one of which was a single-blind randomized controlled phase 2/3 trial testing AZD1222 (ChAdOx1 nCoV-19) in healthy adults. Trial participant PBMC samples were collected at day 0 and day 28 after the second dose for TCRbeta chain sequencing. To note about this clone: What antigen it recognizes has not been identified. No clone much larger than this one lies a single base away; base qualities are absent.

The CDR3 regions of human TCRbeta chains were analyzed by immunosequencing. The study's own analysis went as follows. TCRs in the repertoires were compared against a reference library of SARS-CoV-2-specific TCRs that had been generated with the MIRA antigen-specificity platform. Breadth was defined as the fraction of unique TCRs that were SARS-CoV-2-associated. Depth was defined as the fraction of total T cells that were SARS-CoV-2-associated. Using the MIRA data, each spike-specific TCR was mapped to the spike region that the TCR reacts to and placed in a CD4 or CD8 class. Log10-transformed breadth and depth values were compared by one-way ANOVA with Sidak's multiple comparisons tests. Imported from immuneACCESS, the table was reduced by TCRdb to in-frame sequences with V and J called. These copies leave out some clones; in studies compared against another copy, an unresolved V gene accounts for under half, and the cause of the remainder is not known. That table is the source of V, J and clone size, and D and trimming were worked out from the DNA. Here the sample has approximately 100,000 clones; about 90% occur a single time. The ten top clones hold roughly 4.9% of the sample.

Compared with germline, V lacks 6 bases and J lacks 5 bases; bases without a gene match: 7. The CDR3, cysteine through phenylalanine, is 15 amino acids long. Kept here is only the CDR3 DNA, which spans 45 bases and is read in frame from base 1. CDR1 and CDR2 are drawn from the germline V gene: MNHEY, SVGAGI. The chain is assembled from TRBV6-5 and TRBJ2-1; 10 bases in the junction line up with TRBD2. The source is an adult in good health. The source was peripheral blood, collected on day 0 of AZD1222 vaccination. CDR3 loop: CASRHPSGRNNEQFF. The DNA sequence is TGTGCCAGCAGACACCCTAGCGGGAGAAACAATGAGCAGTTCTTC.